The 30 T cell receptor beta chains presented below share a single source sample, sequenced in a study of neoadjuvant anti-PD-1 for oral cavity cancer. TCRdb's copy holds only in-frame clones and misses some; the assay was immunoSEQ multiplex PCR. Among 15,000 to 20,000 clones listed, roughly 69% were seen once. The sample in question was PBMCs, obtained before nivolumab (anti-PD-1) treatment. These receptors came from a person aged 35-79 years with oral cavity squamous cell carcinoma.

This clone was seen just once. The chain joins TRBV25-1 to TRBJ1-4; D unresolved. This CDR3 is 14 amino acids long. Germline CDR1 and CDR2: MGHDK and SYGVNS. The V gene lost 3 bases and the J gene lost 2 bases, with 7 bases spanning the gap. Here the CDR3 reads CASSEGGTNEKLFF. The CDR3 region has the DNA TGTGCCAGCAGTGAGGGAGGTACTAATGAAAAACTGTTTTTT.

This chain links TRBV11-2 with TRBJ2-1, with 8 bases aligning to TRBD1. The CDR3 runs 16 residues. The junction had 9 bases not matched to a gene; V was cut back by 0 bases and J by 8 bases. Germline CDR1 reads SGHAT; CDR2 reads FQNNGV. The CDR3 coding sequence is TGTGCCAGCAGCTTAGATCTGCAGGGGGCCAGGGATGAGCAGTTCTTC. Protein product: CASSLDLQGARDEQFF.

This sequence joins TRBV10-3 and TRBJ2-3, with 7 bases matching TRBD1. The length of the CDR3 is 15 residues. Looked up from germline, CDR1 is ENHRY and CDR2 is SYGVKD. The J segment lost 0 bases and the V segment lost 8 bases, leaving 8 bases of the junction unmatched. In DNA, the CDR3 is TGTGCCATCCTAGATGGGACAGCTAGCACAGATACGCAGTATTTT. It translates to CAILDGTASTDTQYF.

For the CDR3, the DNA is TGCAGCGTCGCCACAGGGGGCAATCAGCCCCAGCATTTT. Encoded protein: CSVATGGNQPQHF. This sequence joins TRBV29-1 and TRBJ1-5; 7 bases match TRBD1. CDR3 length: 13 residues. V lost 6 bases, J lost 2 bases, and 4 bases stayed unmatched. Per germline, CDR1 SQVTM and CDR2 ANQGSEA.

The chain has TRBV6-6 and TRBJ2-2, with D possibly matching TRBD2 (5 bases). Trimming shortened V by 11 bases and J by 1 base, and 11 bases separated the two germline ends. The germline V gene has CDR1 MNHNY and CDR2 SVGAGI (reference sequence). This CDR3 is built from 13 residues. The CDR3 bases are TGTGCCGCGGGCGCTCAGAACACCGGGGAGCTGTTTTTT. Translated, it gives CAAGAQNTGELFF.

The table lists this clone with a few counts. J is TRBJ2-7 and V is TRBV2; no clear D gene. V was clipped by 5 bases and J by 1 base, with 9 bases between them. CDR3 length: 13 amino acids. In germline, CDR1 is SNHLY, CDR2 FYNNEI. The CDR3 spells CASSHGPSYEQYF. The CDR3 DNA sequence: TGTGCCAGCAGTCACGGACCATCCTACGAGCAGTACTTC.

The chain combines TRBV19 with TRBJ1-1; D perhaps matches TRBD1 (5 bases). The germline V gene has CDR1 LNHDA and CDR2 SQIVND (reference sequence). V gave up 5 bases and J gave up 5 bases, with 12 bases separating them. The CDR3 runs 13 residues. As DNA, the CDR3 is TGTGCCAGTAGTCCCCTTGGGGCAACTGAAGCTTTCTTT. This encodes CASSPLGATEAFF.

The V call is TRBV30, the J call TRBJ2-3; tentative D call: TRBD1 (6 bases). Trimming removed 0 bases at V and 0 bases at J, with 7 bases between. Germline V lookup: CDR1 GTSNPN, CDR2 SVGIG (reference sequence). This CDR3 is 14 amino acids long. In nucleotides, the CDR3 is TGTGCCTGGAGTGTCGGACAGAGCACAGATACGCAGTATTTT. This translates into CAWSVGQSTDTQYF.

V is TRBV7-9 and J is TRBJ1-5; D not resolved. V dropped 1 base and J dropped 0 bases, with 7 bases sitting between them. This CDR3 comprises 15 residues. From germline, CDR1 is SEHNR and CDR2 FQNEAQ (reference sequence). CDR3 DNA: TGTGCCAGCAGCTTAGGGCCAGATAGCAATCAGCCCCAGCATTTT. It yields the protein CASSLGPDSNQPQHF.

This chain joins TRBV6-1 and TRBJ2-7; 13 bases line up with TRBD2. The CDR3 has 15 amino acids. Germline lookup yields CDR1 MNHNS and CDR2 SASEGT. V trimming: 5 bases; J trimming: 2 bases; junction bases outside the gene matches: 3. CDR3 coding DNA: TGTGCCAGCAGTCTTGGGACTAGCGGGGCCTACGAGCAGTACTTC. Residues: CASSLGTSGAYEQYF.

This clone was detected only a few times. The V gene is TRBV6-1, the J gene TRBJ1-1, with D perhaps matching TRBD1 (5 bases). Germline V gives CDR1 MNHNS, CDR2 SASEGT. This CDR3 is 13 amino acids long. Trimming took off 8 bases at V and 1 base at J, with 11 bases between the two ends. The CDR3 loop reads CASLRGPNTEAFF. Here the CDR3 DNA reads TGTGCCAGCCTAAGGGGTCCGAACACTGAAGCTTTCTTT.

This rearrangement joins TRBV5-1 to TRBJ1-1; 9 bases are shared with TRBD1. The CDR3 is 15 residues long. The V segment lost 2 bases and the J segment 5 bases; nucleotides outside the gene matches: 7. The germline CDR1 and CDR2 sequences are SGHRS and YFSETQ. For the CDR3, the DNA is TGCGCCAGCAGCTTCAACAGGGGGCTGGGGACTGAAGCTTTCTTT. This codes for CASSFNRGLGTEAFF. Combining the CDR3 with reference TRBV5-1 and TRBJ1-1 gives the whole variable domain KAGVTQTPRYLIKTRGQQVTLSCSPISGHRSVSWYQQTPGQGLQFLFEYFSETQRNKGNFPGRFSGRQFSNSRSEMNVSTLELGDSALYLCASSFNRGLGTEAFFGQGTRLTVV.

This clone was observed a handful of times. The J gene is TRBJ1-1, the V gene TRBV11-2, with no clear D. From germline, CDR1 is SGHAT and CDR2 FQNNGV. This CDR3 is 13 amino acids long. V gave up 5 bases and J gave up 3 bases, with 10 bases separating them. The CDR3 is CASSRIPDTEAFF. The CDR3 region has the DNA TGTGCCAGCAGCCGTATCCCCGACACTGAAGCTTTCTTT.

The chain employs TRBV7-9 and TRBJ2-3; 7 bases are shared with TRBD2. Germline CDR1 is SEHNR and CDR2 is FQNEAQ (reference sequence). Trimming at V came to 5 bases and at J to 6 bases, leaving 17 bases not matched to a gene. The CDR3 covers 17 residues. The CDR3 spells CASSPRGSSGRGDTQYF. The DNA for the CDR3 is TGTGCCAGCAGCCCTAGAGGTTCTAGCGGAAGAGGGGATACGCAGTATTTT.

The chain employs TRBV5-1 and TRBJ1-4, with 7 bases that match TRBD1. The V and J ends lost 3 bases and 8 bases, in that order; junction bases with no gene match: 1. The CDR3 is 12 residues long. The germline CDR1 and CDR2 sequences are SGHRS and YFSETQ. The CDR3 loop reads CASSWDSEKLFF. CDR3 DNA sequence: TGCGCCAGCAGCTGGGACAGCGAAAAACTGTTTTTT.

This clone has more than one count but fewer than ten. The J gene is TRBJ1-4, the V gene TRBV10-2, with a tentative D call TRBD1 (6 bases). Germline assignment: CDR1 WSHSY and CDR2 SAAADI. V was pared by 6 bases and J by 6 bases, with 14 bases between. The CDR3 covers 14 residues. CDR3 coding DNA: TGCGCCAGCAGGATGGGAGGGGGTGATGAAAAACTGTTTTTT. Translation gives CASRMGGGDEKLFF.

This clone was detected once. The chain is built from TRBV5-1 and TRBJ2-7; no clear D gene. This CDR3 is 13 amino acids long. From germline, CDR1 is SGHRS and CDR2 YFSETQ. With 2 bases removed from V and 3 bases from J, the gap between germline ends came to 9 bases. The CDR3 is CASSLAPDYEQYF. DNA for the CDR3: TGCGCCAGCAGCTTAGCTCCCGACTACGAGCAGTACTTC.

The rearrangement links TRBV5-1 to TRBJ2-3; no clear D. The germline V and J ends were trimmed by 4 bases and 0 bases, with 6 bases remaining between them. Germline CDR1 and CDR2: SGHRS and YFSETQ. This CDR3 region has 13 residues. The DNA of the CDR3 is TGCGCCAGCAGCATTGGGAGCACAGATACGCAGTATTTT. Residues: CASSIGSTDTQYF. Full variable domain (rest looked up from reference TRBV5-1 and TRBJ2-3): KAGVTQTPRYLIKTRGQQVTLSCSPISGHRSVSWYQQTPGQGLQFLFEYFSETQRNKGNFPGRFSGRQFSNSRSEMNVSTLELGDSALYLCASSIGSTDTQYFGPGTRLTVL.

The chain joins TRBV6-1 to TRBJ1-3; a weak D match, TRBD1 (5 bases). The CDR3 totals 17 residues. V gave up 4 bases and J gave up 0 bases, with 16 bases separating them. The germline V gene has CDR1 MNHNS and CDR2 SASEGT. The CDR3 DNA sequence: TGTGCCAGCAGTGGATCCCGGGACGGCTACTCTGGAAACACCATATATTTT. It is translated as CASSGSRDGYSGNTIYF.

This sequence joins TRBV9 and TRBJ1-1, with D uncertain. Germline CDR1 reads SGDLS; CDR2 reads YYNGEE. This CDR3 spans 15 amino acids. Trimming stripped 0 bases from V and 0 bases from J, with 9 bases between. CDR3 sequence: CASSVVPGMNTEAFF. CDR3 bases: TGTGCCAGCAGCGTAGTCCCAGGAATGAACACTGAAGCTTTCTTT.

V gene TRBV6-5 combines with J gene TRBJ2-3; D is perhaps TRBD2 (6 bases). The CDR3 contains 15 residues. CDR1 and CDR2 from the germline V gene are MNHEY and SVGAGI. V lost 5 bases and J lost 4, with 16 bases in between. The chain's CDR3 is CASSVATSGSDTQYF. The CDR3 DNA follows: TGTGCCAGCAGTGTCGCGACTAGTGGATCAGATACGCAGTATTTT.

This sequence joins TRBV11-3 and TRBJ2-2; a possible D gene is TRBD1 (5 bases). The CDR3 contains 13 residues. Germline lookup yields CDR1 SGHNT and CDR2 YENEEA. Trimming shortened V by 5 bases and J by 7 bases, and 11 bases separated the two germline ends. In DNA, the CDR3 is TGTGCCAGCAGCCGCGAAGGGGTCGGGGAGCTGTTTTTT. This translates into CASSREGVGELFF. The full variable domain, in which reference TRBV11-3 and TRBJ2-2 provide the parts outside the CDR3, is EAGVVQSPRYKIIEKKQPVAFWCNPISGHNTLYWYLQNLGQGPELLIRYENEEAVDDSQLPKDRFSAERLKGVDSTLKIQPAELGDSAVYLCASSREGVGELFFGEGSRLTVL.

Here the CDR3 DNA reads TGCGCCAGCAGCTTGGTAACAGGGTGGAATGAGCAGTTCTTC. It specifies CASSLVTGWNEQFF. The genes are TRBV5-1 and TRBJ2-1; D possibly corresponds to TRBD1 (6 bases). V lost 0 bases, J lost 7 bases, and 11 bases lay in between. This CDR3 is 14 amino acids long. Germline V gene data show CDR1 as SGHRS and CDR2 as YFSETQ. Supplemented by reference TRBV5-1 and TRBJ2-1, the full variable domain reads KAGVTQTPRYLIKTRGQQVTLSCSPISGHRSVSWYQQTPGQGLQFLFEYFSETQRNKGNFPGRFSGRQFSNSRSEMNVSTLELGDSALYLCASSLVTGWNEQFFGPGTRLTVL.

The CDR3 region is CASIGDNSYEQYF. Here the CDR3 DNA reads TGTGCCAGCATTGGGGACAACTCCTACGAGCAGTACTTC. The rearrangement uses TRBV2 and TRBJ2-7; a possible D gene is TRBD1 (6 bases). V was cut by 7 bases and J by 0 bases, with 10 bases left in between. Germline V gives CDR1 SNHLY, CDR2 FYNNEI. The length of the CDR3 is 13 residues.

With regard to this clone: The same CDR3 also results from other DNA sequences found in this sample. The DNA of the CDR3 is TGTGCCAGCAGCGTAGGGGGTGTCAGCCAGCCCCAGCATTTT. Translating gives CASSVGGVSQPQHF. This rearrangement joins TRBV9 to TRBJ1-5; D unresolved. Germline V gives CDR1 SGDLS, CDR2 YYNGEE. V was cut by 0 bases and J by 7 bases, with 11 bases left in between. The CDR3 loop spans 14 amino acids. The full variable domain, completed using reference TRBV9 and TRBJ1-5, is DSGVTQTPKHLITATGQRVTLRCSPRSGDLSVYWYQQSLDQGLQFLIQYYNGEERAKGNILERFSAQQFPDLHSELNLSSLELGDSALYFCASSVGGVSQPQHFGDGTRLSIL.

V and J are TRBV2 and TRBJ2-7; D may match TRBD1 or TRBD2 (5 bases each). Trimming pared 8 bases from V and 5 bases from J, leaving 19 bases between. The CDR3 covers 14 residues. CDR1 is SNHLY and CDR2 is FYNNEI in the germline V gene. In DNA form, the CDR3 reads TGTGCCAGCGGTACCGGGACCCTGGGGCACGAGCAGTACTTC. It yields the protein CASGTGTLGHEQYF.

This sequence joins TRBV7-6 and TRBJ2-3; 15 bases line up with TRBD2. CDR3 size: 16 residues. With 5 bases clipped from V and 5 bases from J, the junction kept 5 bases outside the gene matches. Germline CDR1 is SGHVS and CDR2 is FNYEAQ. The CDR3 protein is CASSQGLAGGQDTQYF. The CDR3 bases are TGTGCCAGCAGCCAGGGACTAGCGGGAGGACAAGATACGCAGTATTTT.

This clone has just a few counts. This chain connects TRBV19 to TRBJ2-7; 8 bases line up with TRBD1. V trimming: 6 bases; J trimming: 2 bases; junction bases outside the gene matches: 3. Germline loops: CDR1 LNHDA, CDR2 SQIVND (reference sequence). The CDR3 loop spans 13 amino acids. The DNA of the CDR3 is TGTGCCAGTAGACCGGACAGGGCCTACGAGCAGTACTTC. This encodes CASRPDRAYEQYF.

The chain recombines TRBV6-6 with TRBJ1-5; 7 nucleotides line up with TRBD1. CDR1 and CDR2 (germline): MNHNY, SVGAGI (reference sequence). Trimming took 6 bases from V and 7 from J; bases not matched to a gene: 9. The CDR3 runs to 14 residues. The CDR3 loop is CASSPSQGEQPQHF. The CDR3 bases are TGTGCCAGCAGCCCGAGCCAGGGGGAACAGCCCCAGCATTTT.

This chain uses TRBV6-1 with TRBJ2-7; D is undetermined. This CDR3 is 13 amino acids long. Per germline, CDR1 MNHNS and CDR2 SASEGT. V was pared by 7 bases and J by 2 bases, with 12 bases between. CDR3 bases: TGTGCCAGCATCCTGGACGGTACCTACGAGCAGTACTTC. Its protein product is CASILDGTYEQYF.